The clone carrying this TCR beta chain was seen a few times. Its antigen is unidentified. Punch biopsies of lesional scalp, plus peripheral blood, were taken from alopecia areata patients. Sorting from PBMCs produced CD4+ and CD8+ T cells. Sequencing templates came from extracted RNA that was reverse transcribed into cDNA. Repertoires were generated with immunoSEQ multiplex PCR, while TCRdb's copy carries only in-frame clones and drops some. The sample lists about 130,000 clones, about three fifths occurring once. V was trimmed by 2 bases and J by 0 bases, leaving 8 bases between them. This CDR3 contains 16 residues. Per germline, CDR1 LGHNA and CDR2 YSLEER. The data derive from a study of CD8+ T cells in alopecia areata. Study-wide results and limits: Especially in alopecia totalis/universalis, lesional scalp showed greater clonality than normal scalp did.

The sequencing used CD4+ T cells sorted from blood, collected at week 0. The sequence derives from a human donor with alopecia areata. J is TRBJ1-6 and V is TRBV4-3; D is uncertain. The DNA of the CDR3 is TGCGCCAGCAGCCAATTCCCGAGCTCCTATAATTCACCCCTCCACTTT. It encodes CASSQFPSSYNSPLHF.